This T cell receptor beta chain was identified in a study of blood T cell repertoires in COVID-19. Turning to the study itself: Sites in the United States, Italy and Spain provided acute and convalescent COVID-19 samples. Sources were T cells, B-cell-depleted T cells, or PBMCs; the material itself was cDNA or gDNA.

Germline CDR1 is MGHRA and CDR2 is YSYEKL. This CDR3 region has 16 residues. V lost 0 bases, J lost 2 bases, and 6 bases stayed unmatched. In the original analysis: Reference gene primers were amplified, and this amplification served to estimate nucleated cell counts. TCRdb's table, derived via immunoSEQ multiplex PCR, lists solely in-frame clones and lacks some. From that table come the V and J calls and clone size; the DNA was used to work out D and trimming. The top ten clones hold 2.3% of a sample with roughly 260,000 clones, around 87% of them seen once. The receptor was isolated from a woman in her forties or fifties with acute or convalescent COVID-19. V usage is TRBV4-1 and J usage is TRBJ2-7; 8 bases are shared with TRBD2. Sequences were obtained from peripheral blood. The CDR3 region has the DNA TGCGCCAGCAGCCAAGATAGACTAGCGCCTGCCTACGAGCAGTACTTC. Its protein is CASSQDRLAPAYEQYF.